The present T cell receptor beta chain was sequenced within a study of T cell responses to AZD1222 COVID-19 vaccine. Study-level information: Both about-4-week and about-12-week second-dose recipients were combined.

General study results and limits: Following two doses of AZD1222, Spike-specific TCR breadth and depth rose. A mostly white British donor set with more females was recruited, and clonal diversity was possibly underestimated. Samples come after the peak T cell response, not at day 14.

The CDR3 spans 16 residues. With 4 bases removed from V and 2 bases from J, the gap between germline ends came to 18 bases. The germline V gene has CDR1 SGHRS and CDR2 YFSETQ. Generated by immunoSEQ multiplex PCR, the TCRdb table keeps only in-frame clones and is missing some. The repertoire holds around 99,000 clones, with around 90% as singletons. As for this clone: Its target is unknown.

This receptor was obtained from an adult in good health. The material was peripheral blood, obtained on day 0 of AZD1222 vaccination. This chain links TRBV5-1 with TRBJ1-2; a weak D match, TRBD1 (6 bases). Here the CDR3 reads CASSPGAGGLNYGYTF. Here the CDR3 DNA reads TGCGCCAGCAGCCCGGGCGCGGGGGGGCTAAACTATGGCTACACCTTC.